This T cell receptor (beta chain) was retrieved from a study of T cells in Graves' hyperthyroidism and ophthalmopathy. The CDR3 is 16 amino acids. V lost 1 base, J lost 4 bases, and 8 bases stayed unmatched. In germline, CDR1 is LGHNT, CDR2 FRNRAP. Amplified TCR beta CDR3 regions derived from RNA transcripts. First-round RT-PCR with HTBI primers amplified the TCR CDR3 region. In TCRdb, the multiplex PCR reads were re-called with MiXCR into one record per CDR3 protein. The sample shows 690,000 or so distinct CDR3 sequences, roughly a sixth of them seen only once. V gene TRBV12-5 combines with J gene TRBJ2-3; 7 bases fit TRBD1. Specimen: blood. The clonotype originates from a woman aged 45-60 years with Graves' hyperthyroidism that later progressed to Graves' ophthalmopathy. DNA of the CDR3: TGTGCTAGTGGTTTGGGCCCGGGACAGAAGGCAGATACGCAGTATTTT. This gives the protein CASGLGPGQKADTQYF.